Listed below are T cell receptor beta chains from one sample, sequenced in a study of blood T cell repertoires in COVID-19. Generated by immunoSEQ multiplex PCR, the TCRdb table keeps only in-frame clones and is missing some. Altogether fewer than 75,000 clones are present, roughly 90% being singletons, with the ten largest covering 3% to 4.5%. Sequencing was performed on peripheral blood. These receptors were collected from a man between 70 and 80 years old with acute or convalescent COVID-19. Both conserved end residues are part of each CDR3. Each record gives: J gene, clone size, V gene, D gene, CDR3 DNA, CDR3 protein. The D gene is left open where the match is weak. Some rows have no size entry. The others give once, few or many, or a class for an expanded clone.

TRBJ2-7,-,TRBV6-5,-,TGTGCCAGCAGGGCCACCTCCTACGAGCAGTACTTC,CASRATSYEQYF
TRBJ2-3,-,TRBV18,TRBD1,TGTGCCAGCTCACCGGGGACAGGGAGCACAGATACGCAGTATTTT,CASSPGTGSTDTQYF
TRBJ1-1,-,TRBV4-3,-,TGCGCCAGCAGCCAAGAGGCGGGGGGTAACACTGAAGCTTTCTTT,CASSQEAGGNTEAFF
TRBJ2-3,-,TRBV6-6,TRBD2,TGTGCCAGCACCCCCGGGGGGACCAGCACAGATACGCAGTATTTT,CASTPGGTSTDTQYF
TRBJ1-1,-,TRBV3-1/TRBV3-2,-,TGTGCATGCGCAGGGGCAAGAGGAGCTTTCTTT,CACAGARGAFF
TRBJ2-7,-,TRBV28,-,TGTGCCAGCAGTCGGGACCAGGGGCGCGCGAGGGAGCAGTACTTC,CASSRDQGRAREQYF
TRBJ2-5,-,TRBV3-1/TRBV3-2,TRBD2,TGTGCCAGCACCCGGACTAGCGGAGGTGGGGAGACCCAGTACTTC,CASTRTSGGGETQYF
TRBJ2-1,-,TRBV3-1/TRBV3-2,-,TGTGCCAGCAGCCAATTTACCAGCTCCTACAATGAGCAGTTCTTC,CASSQFTSSYNEQFF
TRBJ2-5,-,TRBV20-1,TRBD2,TGCAGTGCTAGTCGAGCGGGGGCAGGGGAGACCCAGTACTTC,CSASRAGAGETQYF
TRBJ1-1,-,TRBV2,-,TGTGCCAGCACTACGGTCCCGGGGACTGAAGCTTTCTTT,CASTTVPGTEAFF
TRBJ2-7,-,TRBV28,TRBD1,TGTGCCAGCAGTCCAGGGGGCTCCTCCTCCTACGAGCAGTACTTC,CASSPGGSSSYEQYF
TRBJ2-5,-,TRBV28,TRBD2,TGTGCCAGCAGTTTCGAGCCTAGCGGGGGGGTCCAAGAGACCCAGTACTTC,CASSFEPSGGVQETQYF
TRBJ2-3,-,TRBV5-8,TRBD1,TGTGCCAGCAGGGAGGGACAGGGCCATATTAGCACAGATACGCAGTATTTT,CASREGQGHISTDTQYF
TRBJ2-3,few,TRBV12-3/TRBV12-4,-,TGTGCCAGCAGTAACAGAGATACGCAGTATTTT,CASSNRDTQYF
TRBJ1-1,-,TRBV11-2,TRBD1,TGTGCCAGCAGCCCCCGACAGGGGGTAACTGAAGCTTTCTTT,CASSPRQGVTEAFF
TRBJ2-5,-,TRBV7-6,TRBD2,TGTGCCAGCAGCACCCCGGGGGGGAGACAAGAGACCCAGTACTTC,CASSTPGGRQETQYF
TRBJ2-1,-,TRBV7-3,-,TGTGCCAGCAGCCCGGACTCCCACGGTGAGCAGTTCTTC,CASSPDSHGEQFF
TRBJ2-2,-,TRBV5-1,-,TGCGCCAGCAGAGAGGGAAGCAACACCGGGGAGCTGTTTTTT,CASREGSNTGELFF
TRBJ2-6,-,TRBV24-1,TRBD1,TGTGCCACCAGTGATCGTACAGGGGGCCCTGGGGCCAACGTCCTGACTTTC,CATSDRTGGPGANVLTF
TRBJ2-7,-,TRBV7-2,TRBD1,TGTGCCAGCAGCTTAAGATGGGACAGAGTTTCCTACGAGCAGTACTTC,CASSLRWDRVSYEQYF
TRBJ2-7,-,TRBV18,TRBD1,TGTGCCAGCTCACCGCCCGACAGGGCTTATAAGTACGAGCAGTACTTC,CASSPPDRAYKYEQYF
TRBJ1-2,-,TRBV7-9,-,TGTGCCAGCAGCTTAGACAGCGGAGGCTACACCTTC,CASSLDSGGYTF
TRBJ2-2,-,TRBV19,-,TGTGCCAGTAGTCCCGCGGGGCGAACGAACACCGGGGAGCTGTTTTTT,CASSPAGRTNTGELFF
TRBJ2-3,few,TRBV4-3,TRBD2,TGCGCCAGCAGCCGCGGGGGGGGCACGGATACGCAGTATTTT,CASSRGGGTDTQYF
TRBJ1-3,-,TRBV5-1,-,TGCGCCAGCAGCTTGACAGGACACTACTCTGGAAACACCATATATTTT,CASSLTGHYSGNTIYF
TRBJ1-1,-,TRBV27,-,TGTGCCAGCAGTCACCCACCGGGGTATGAGGCTTTCTTT,CASSHPPGYEAFF
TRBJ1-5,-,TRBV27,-,TGTGCCAGCAGTTTGCAGGTAAATCAGCCCCAGCATTTT,CASSLQVNQPQHF
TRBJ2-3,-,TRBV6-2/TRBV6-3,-,TGTGCCAGCAGTTACTCGAGGCGGGGAGCTAGCACAGATACGCAGTATTTT,CASSYSRRGASTDTQYF
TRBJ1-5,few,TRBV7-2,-,TGTGCCAGCAGCTTAACAGGGCGGAATCAGCCCCAGCATTTT,CASSLTGRNQPQHF
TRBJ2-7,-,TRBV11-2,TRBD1,TGTGCCAGCAGCAACCATACACCCGGGACAGCCTTCTCCTACGAGCAGTACTTC,CASSNHTPGTAFSYEQYF
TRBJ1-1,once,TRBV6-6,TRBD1,TGTGCCAGCAGTTTTCGACAGGGCGGGAACACTGAAGCTTTCTTT,CASSFRQGGNTEAFF
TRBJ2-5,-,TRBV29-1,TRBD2,TGCAGCGTCGTAGCGGGGGGCCAAGAGACCCAGTACTTC,CSVVAGGQETQYF
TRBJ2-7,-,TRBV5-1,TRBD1,TGCGCCAGCAGCAGCGGACAGGGGCGGGTCTACGAGCAGTACTTC,CASSSGQGRVYEQYF
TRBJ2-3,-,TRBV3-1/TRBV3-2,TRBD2,TGTGCCAGCAGCCCAGGACTAGCGGGGGCCGCAGCCACAGATACGCAGTATTTT,CASSPGLAGAAATDTQYF
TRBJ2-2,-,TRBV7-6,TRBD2,TGTGCCAGCGGCCGACTAGCGGAGCTCACCGGGGAGCTGTTTTTT,CASGRLAELTGELFF
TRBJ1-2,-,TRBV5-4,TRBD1,TGTGCCAGCAGCTTGGCTCGGACAGGGGCTTCTAACTATGGCTACACCTTC,CASSLARTGASNYGYTF
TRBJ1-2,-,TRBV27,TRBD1,TGTGCCAGCAGGCGAACCGGGACAGGGGGGGGCTACACCTTC,CASRRTGTGGGYTF
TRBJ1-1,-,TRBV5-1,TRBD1,TGCGCCAGCAGCTTCACCACAGGGGGGCCGAACACTGAAGCTTTCTTT,CASSFTTGGPNTEAFF
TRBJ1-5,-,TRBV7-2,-,TGTGCCAGCAGCTTAGCAGGGGGCAATCAGCCCCAGCATTTT,CASSLAGGNQPQHF
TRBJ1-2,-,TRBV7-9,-,TGTGCCAGCAGCTTTGGCGGCTATGGCTACACCTTC,CASSFGGYGYTF
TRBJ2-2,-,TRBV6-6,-,TGTGCCAGCAGTTACGGTAGTGGCGGGGAGCTGTTTTTT,CASSYGSGGELFF
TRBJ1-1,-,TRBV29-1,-,TGCAGCGTTGAAATTCCAGGGGAAGGGCGCACTGGCGGCTTTCCGAACACTGAAGCTTTCTTT,CSVEIPGEGRTGGFPNTEAFF
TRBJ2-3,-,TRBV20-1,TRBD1,TGCAGTGCTAGTAAGGGGACAGGGCCAACAGATACGCAGTATTTT,CSASKGTGPTDTQYF
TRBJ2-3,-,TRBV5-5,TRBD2,TGTGCCAGCAGCCTCCTCTGGGGGGGTAGCACAGATACGCAGTATTTT,CASSLLWGGSTDTQYF
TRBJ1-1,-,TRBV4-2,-,TGTGCCAGCAGCCAACAGGGCCCCACTGAAGCTTTCTTT,CASSQQGPTEAFF
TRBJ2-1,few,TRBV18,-,TGTGCCAGCTCACTGCAGGGTAATGAGCAGTTCTTC,CASSLQGNEQFF
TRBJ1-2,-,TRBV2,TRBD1,TGTGCCAGCAGTCTGACAGGGGGCTACACCTTC,CASSLTGGYTF
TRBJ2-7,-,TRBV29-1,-,TGCAGCGTTAAAGGGCCCTACGAGCAGTACTTC,CSVKGPYEQYF
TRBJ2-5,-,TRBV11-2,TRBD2,TGTGCCAGCAGCTTAGTGGGCGGGAGGGACTTCCAAGAGACCCAGTACTTC,CASSLVGGRDFQETQYF